The 3 T cell receptor beta chains presented below share a single source sample, sequenced in a study of T cell changes during pregnancy in multiple sclerosis. Profiling relied on immunoSEQ multiplex PCR, and the TCRdb table lists in-frame clones only, not all of them. The sample holds some 70,000 clones, roughly nine tenths seen once. Specimen: peripheral blood, collected before pregnancy. Source of these receptors: a female donor with multiple sclerosis, enrolled in a pregnancy study.

V and J are TRBV7-6 and TRBJ2-7; D perhaps matches TRBD1 (5 bases). Trimming pared 0 bases from V and 6 bases from J, leaving 6 bases between. The CDR3 length is 12 residues. Germline V gene lookup returns CDR1 SGHVS and CDR2 FNYEAQ. The CDR3 protein is CASSLAGVEQYF. CDR3 nucleotide sequence: TGTGCCAGCAGCTTAGCAGGGGTCGAGCAGTACTTC.

This clone was counted a single time. The chain is built from TRBV5-3 and TRBJ1-6, with 7 bases identical to TRBD1. TRBV5-3 is assigned to the ORF class and has an uncertain function. With 3 bases clipped from V and 4 bases from J, the junction kept 4 bases outside the gene matches. This CDR3 comprises 15 residues. The CDR3 is CARSYDREYNSPLHF. In DNA form, the CDR3 reads TGTGCCAGAAGCTATGACAGGGAATATAATTCACCCCTCCACTTT.

The chain recombines TRBV5-8 with TRBJ1-5, with D hard to call. CDR3 length equals 14 residues. CDR1 and CDR2 from the germline V gene are SGHTS and YDEGEE. The V gene lost 4 bases and the J gene lost 2 bases, with 10 bases spanning the gap. CDR3: CASSARVGNQPQHF. The CDR3 nucleotides read TGTGCCAGCAGCGCGCGCGTTGGCAATCAGCCCCAGCATTTT.